The T cell receptor (beta chain) described here comes from a study of OX40 agonist ivuxolimab in advanced cancers. Across the whole study: Mean age around 64 years, range roughly 20 to 85; approximately 80% male.

The V gene lost 6 bases and the J gene lost 7 bases, with 18 bases spanning the gap. Germline V lookup: CDR1 SNHLY, CDR2 FYNNEI. This CDR3 spans 15 amino acids. Clones were sequenced by immunoSEQ multiplex PCR, and TCRdb holds only the in-frame ones, with some missing. The sample contains roughly 75,000 clones, 85% to 90% of which appear only once. This TCR came from an adult with an advanced solid tumor such as melanoma, head and neck, liver or kidney cancer. The source material was CD4+ or CD8+ T cells sorted from blood, sampled in a trial of the OX40 agonist ivuxolimab. J is TRBJ1-4 and V is TRBV2, with a weak D call TRBD1 (5 bases). The CDR3 loop reads CASSQGGLEGEKLFF. CDR3 in DNA: TGTGCCAGCAGCCAGGGTGGTCTTGAGGGTGAAAAACTGTTTTTT.